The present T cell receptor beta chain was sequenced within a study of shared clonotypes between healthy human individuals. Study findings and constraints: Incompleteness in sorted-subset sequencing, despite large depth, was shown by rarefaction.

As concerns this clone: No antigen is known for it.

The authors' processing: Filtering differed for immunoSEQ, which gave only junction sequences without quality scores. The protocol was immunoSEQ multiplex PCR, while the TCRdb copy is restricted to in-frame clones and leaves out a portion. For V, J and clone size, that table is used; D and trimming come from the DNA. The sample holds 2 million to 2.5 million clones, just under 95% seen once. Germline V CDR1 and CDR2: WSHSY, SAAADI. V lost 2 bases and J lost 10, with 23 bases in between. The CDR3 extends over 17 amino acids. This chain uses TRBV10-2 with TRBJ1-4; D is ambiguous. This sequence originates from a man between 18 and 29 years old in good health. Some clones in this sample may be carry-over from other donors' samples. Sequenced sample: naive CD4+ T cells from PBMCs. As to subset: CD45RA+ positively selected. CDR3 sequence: CASSEPKPGHSLGKLFF. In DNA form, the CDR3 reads TGCGCCAGCAGTGAGCCTAAGCCGGGCCACAGCTTAGGAAAACTGTTTTTT.